The 14 T cell receptor beta chains below were found in one sample sequenced in a study of control samples from healthy donors and cancer patients. Here immunoSEQ multiplex PCR was the method, and the copy in TCRdb shows in-frame clones only, minus some. This sample has tens of thousands of clones, with 75% to 95% found just once. Source material: PBMCs. The receptors were sampled from a man aged 30 to 45 with colorectal cancer.

The chain joins TRBV5-6 to TRBJ1-1, with 10 positions matching TRBD1. Trimming at V came to 4 bases and at J to 0 bases, leaving 12 bases not matched to a gene. The CDR3 is made up of 18 amino acids. The germline gives CDR1 SGHDT, CDR2 YYEEEE. The CDR3 sequence: CASSTDRGRIHMNTEAFF. DNA for the CDR3: TGTGCCAGCAGCACCGACAGGGGGCGAATTCACATGAACACTGAAGCTTTCTTT.

The chain couples TRBV7-2 to TRBJ2-1; TRBD1 or TRBD2 may be the D gene (5 bases each). The CDR3 loop spans 11 amino acids. V was clipped by 5 bases and J by 10 bases, with 9 bases between them. The germline CDR1 and CDR2 sequences are SGHTA and FQGNSA. This chain's CDR3 is CASSPGAEQFF. For the CDR3, the DNA is TGTGCCAGCAGCCCCGGGGCCGAGCAGTTCTTC.

The chain couples TRBV6-1 to TRBJ2-1, with D maybe TRBD1 (6 bases). Per germline, CDR1 MNHNS and CDR2 SASEGT. This CDR3 region has 14 residues. V gave up 2 bases and J gave up 8 bases, with 13 bases separating them. CDR3 residues: CASSEQGQPDEQFF. The CDR3 DNA follows: TGTGCCAGCAGTGAACAAGGACAGCCTGATGAGCAGTTCTTC.

J is TRBJ2-1 and V is TRBV19, with 10 bases that match TRBD2. CDR3 length: 16 amino acids. CDR1 is LNHDA, CDR2 SQIVND, per germline (reference sequence). The junction had 8 bases not matched to a gene; V was cut back by 3 bases and J by 6 bases. CDR3 nucleotide sequence: TGTGCCAGTAGTATGGTATTCCTAGCGGGGGTCAATGAGCAGTTCTTC. Residues: CASSMVFLAGVNEQFF.

This sequence joins TRBV4-2 and TRBJ2-2, with D unresolved. With 1 base removed from V and 6 bases from J, the gap between germline ends came to 18 bases. In germline, CDR1 is LGHNA, CDR2 YNFKEQ. The CDR3 covers 17 residues. The CDR3: CASSQVSGSHRSGELFF. The CDR3 nucleotides read TGTGCCAGCAGCCAAGTTTCCGGGTCCCACAGATCCGGGGAGCTGTTTTTT.

V gene TRBV5-1 combines with J gene TRBJ1-3, with D perhaps matching TRBD1 (5 bases). Trimming removed 0 bases from V and 4 bases from J, with 8 bases in between. This CDR3 region has 14 residues. Looked up from germline, CDR1 is SGHRS and CDR2 is YFSETQ. Here the CDR3 reads CASSLGQLGNTIYF. The CDR3 coding sequence is TGCGCCAGCAGCTTGGGACAGCTAGGAAACACCATATATTTT. The full variable domain, rest sourced from reference TRBV5-1 and TRBJ1-3, is KAGVTQTPRYLIKTRGQQVTLSCSPISGHRSVSWYQQTPGQGLQFLFEYFSETQRNKGNFPGRFSGRQFSNSRSEMNVSTLELGDSALYLCASSLGQLGNTIYFGEGSWLTVV.

V gene TRBV5-1 combines with J gene TRBJ2-3; 9 nucleotides align to TRBD1. Trimming cost V 3 bases and J 2 bases; bases outside gene matches: 4. This CDR3 is built from 15 residues. Germline CDR1 reads SGHRS; CDR2 reads YFSETQ. CDR3 amino acids: CASSSGQGLTDTQYF. CDR3 DNA: TGCGCCAGCAGCTCGGGACAGGGACTCACAGATACGCAGTATTTT.

V gene TRBV6-2 or TRBV6-3 combines with J gene TRBJ2-1; D remains unclear. The CDR3 runs 16 residues. Trimming took off 4 bases at V and 1 base at J, with 14 bases between the two ends. Germline CDR1 and CDR2: MNHEY and SVGEGT. CDR3 sequence (DNA): TGTGCCAGCAGTTCGCCAAGAGTATATTCCTACAATGAGCAGTTCTTC. It encodes CASSSPRVYSYNEQFF.

The gene calls are TRBV19 and TRBJ2-1, with TRBD2 as a possible D gene (5 bases). V lost 5 bases and J lost 3, with 11 bases in between. Germline CDR1 is LNHDA and CDR2 is SQIVND (reference sequence). This CDR3 has 14 residues. The CDR3 bases are TGTGCCAGTAGTCGAGGGAACGACTACAATGAGCAGTTCTTC. Translated, it gives CASSRGNDYNEQFF.

This sequence joins TRBV4-3 and TRBJ2-1; possible D gene TRBD1, 5 bases. The CDR3 is 15 amino acids. Per germline, CDR1 LGHNA and CDR2 YSLEER. V shed 1 base and J shed 2 bases, with 9 bases lying between them. The CDR3 spells CASSQAQGAYNEQFF. As DNA, the CDR3 is TGCGCCAGCAGCCAAGCCCAGGGTGCCTACAATGAGCAGTTCTTC.

This chain joins TRBV18 and TRBJ2-1, with 9 bases fitting TRBD1. CDR3 length: 16 amino acids. The V and J ends lost 3 bases and 5 bases, in that order; junction bases with no gene match: 8. CDR1 is KGHSH, CDR2 LQKENI, per germline. CDR3 in amino acids: CASSPLSGQGNNEQFF. CDR3 nucleotides: TGTGCCAGCTCACCGCTAAGCGGACAGGGGAACAATGAGCAGTTCTTC. Using reference TRBV18 and TRBJ2-1 for the parts outside the CDR3, the full variable domain is NAGVMQNPRHLVRRRGQEARLRCSPMKGHSHVYWYRQLPEEGLKFMVYLQKENIIDESGMPKERFSAEFPKEGPSILRIQQVVRGDSAAYFCASSPLSGQGNNEQFFGPGTRLTVL.

The rearrangement uses TRBV3-1 (or the pseudogene TRBV3-2) and TRBJ1-1; D call uncertain. Trimming removed 0 bases at V and 0 bases at J, with 14 bases between. Germline V gene sequence: CDR1 LGHDT, CDR2 YNNKEL (reference sequence). This CDR3 comprises 17 residues. The CDR3 coding sequence is TGTGCCAGCAGCCAAGATAAACCCTATGTTATGAACACTGAAGCTTTCTTT. This codes for CASSQDKPYVMNTEAFF.

The chain links TRBV5-1 to TRBJ2-3; 8 nucleotides agree with TRBD1. Germline CDR1 SGHRS, CDR2 YFSETQ. V gave up 4 bases and J gave up 3 bases; unmatched junction bases: 13. This CDR3 comprises 17 residues. CDR3: CASSPGQGPTVTDTQYF. DNA of the CDR3: TGCGCCAGCAGCCCCGGACAGGGACCCACCGTAACAGATACGCAGTATTTT.

The chain is built from TRBV4-3 and TRBJ2-1, with 8 positions matching TRBD2. Trimming removed 0 bases from V and 4 bases from J; junction bases left unmatched: 8. CDR1 and CDR2 (germline): LGHNA, YSLEER. CDR3 size: 17 residues. CDR3 sequence: CASSQDYGASGYNEQFF. Here the CDR3 DNA reads TGCGCCAGCAGCCAAGACTATGGGGCTAGCGGGTACAATGAGCAGTTCTTC.